The 15 T cell receptor beta chains reported below all come from one sample, sequenced in a study of CD8+ T cells in alopecia areata. Extracted from the samples, RNA was reverse transcribed into cDNA to serve as the sequencing template. The repertoire was sequenced with immunoSEQ multiplex PCR; TCRdb's copy has only in-frame clones and lacks some. The table shows 120,000 or so clones, with about 51% occurring only once. The sequencing input was NKG2D-low CD8+ T cells sorted from blood. These receptors originate from a human donor with alopecia areata.

The chain carries TRBV30 and TRBJ2-2; 11 bases are shared with TRBD1. V lost 3 bases, J lost 6 bases, and 6 bases stayed unmatched. CDR1 is GTSNPN and CDR2 is SVGIG in the germline V gene (reference sequence). This CDR3 is built from 15 residues. For the CDR3, the DNA is TGTGCCTGGAGCTCCGGGACAGGGGGTTCCGGGGAGCTGTTTTTT. Its translation: CAWSSGTGGSGELFF.

The rearrangement uses TRBV5-6 and TRBJ2-2; 10 bases agree with TRBD2. Germline trimming cut 3 bases from V and 4 bases from J; bases unmatched to any gene: 6. Germline V gene sequence: CDR1 SGHDT, CDR2 YYEEEE. The CDR3 spans 16 residues. The CDR3, as DNA: TGTGCCAGCAGCTATCAGACTAGCGGGTTCACCGGGGAGCTGTTTTTT. The encoded protein is CASSYQTSGFTGELFF. Based on the CDR3 plus reference TRBV5-6 and TRBJ2-2, the full variable domain is DAGVTQSPTHLIKTRGQQVTLRCSPKSGHDTVSWYQQALGQGPQFIFQYYEEEERQRGNFPDRFSGHQFPNYSSELNVNALLLGDSALYLCASSYQTSGFTGELFFGEGSRLTVL.

This chain connects TRBV29-1 to TRBJ2-1; D remains ambiguous. The V and J ends lost 0 bases and 8 bases respectively, with 8 bases between them. The CDR3 has 12 residues. Per the germline V gene, CDR1 is SQVTM and CDR2 is ANQGSEA. This CDR3 reads CSVEEVAYEQFF. The CDR3 DNA follows: TGCAGCGTTGAAGAGGTAGCATATGAGCAGTTCTTC.

This chain uses TRBV29-1 with TRBJ2-1; D is possibly TRBD2 (5 bases). Trimming stripped 2 bases from V and 6 bases from J, with 8 bases between. The CDR3 is made up of 12 amino acids. Germline V CDR1 and CDR2: SQVTM, ANQGSEA. The CDR3 bases are TGCAGCGTTGAAACTAGACGCAATGAGCAGTTCTTC. It translates to CSVETRRNEQFF.

This chain uses TRBV30 with TRBJ2-2; D is unclear. The CDR3 length is 13 residues. The V and J ends lost 0 bases and 7 bases respectively, with 9 bases between them. CDR1 and CDR2 (germline): GTSNPN, SVGIG (reference sequence). The CDR3 region is CAWSVSEYGELFF. As DNA, the CDR3 is TGTGCCTGGAGTGTATCTGAATACGGGGAGCTGTTTTTT.

The V and J genes are TRBV2 and TRBJ2-7, with D uncertain. This CDR3 has 12 amino acids. Trimming pared 1 base from V and 2 bases from J, leaving 3 bases between. Per the germline V gene, CDR1 is SNHLY and CDR2 is FYNNEI. The DNA for the CDR3 is TGTGCCAGCAGTGAAGTGGCCTACGAGCAGTACTTC. It translates to CASSEVAYEQYF. Based on the CDR3 plus reference TRBV2 and TRBJ2-7, the full variable domain is EPEVTQTPSHQVTQMGQEVILRCVPISNHLYFYWYRQILGQKVEFLVSFYNNEISEKSEIFDDQFSVERPDGSNFTLKIRSTKLEDSAMYFCASSEVAYEQYFGPGTRLTVT.

The V call is TRBV5-1, the J call TRBJ2-1; 11 bases match TRBD2. CDR3 length: 18 amino acids. CDR1 SGHRS and CDR2 YFSETQ come from the germline V gene. V was pared by 4 bases and J by 3 bases, with 12 bases of the junction left unmatched. This chain's CDR3 is CASSPTDDSGGVYNEQFF. The CDR3 DNA is TGCGCCAGCAGCCCGACCGATGATAGCGGGGGGGTCTACAATGAGCAGTTCTTC.

The chain is built from TRBV29-1 and TRBJ2-4; perhaps TRBD1 as D (6 bases). V lost 6 bases and J lost 5, with 23 bases in between. Germline V gene lookup returns CDR1 SQVTM and CDR2 ANQGSEA. This CDR3 region has 16 residues. In DNA form, the CDR3 reads TGCAGCGTACTCGGGACATTCGGGTTCCATCAAAACATTCAGTACTTC. Translation: CSVLGTFGFHQNIQYF.

The rearrangement joins TRBV30 to TRBJ2-3, with D uncertain. Germline V gives CDR1 GTSNPN, CDR2 SVGIG (reference sequence). The CDR3 sequence is 13 residues long. Trimming removed 0 bases from V and 2 bases from J, with 6 bases in between. The CDR3 reads CAWSVVHTDTQYF. The CDR3 DNA follows: TGTGCCTGGAGTGTTGTCCACACAGATACGCAGTATTTT.

This clone has just a few counts. J is TRBJ2-5 and V is TRBV29-1, with TRBD1 matching over 12 bases. This CDR3 spans 13 amino acids. Germline V gene data show CDR1 as SQVTM and CDR2 as ANQGSEA. V lost 7 bases to trimming and J lost 4 bases; unmatched junction nucleotides: 4. In DNA, the CDR3 is TGCAGCGGGGACAGGGGGCGCGGAGAGACCCAGTACTTC. It specifies CSGDRGRGETQYF.

J is TRBJ2-7 and V is TRBV30; 8 bases match TRBD2. Germline V gene lookup returns CDR1 GTSNPN and CDR2 SVGIG (reference sequence). The ends lost 1 base at V and 4 bases at J; junction bases unmatched: 12. The CDR3 consists of 16 residues. The CDR3 sequence: CAWSEVAGRPAYEQYF. DNA for the CDR3: TGTGCCTGGAGTGAGGTAGCGGGAAGGCCGGCGTACGAGCAGTACTTC.

This clone was found a few times. V is TRBV29-1 and J is TRBJ2-1, with a possible D match to TRBD1 (5 bases). The CDR3 spans 10 residues. CDR1 and CDR2 (germline): SQVTM, ANQGSEA. V was pared by 6 bases and J by 8 bases, with 8 bases between. CDR3 loop: CSVDTYEQFF. The CDR3 DNA is TGCAGCGTGGACACATATGAGCAGTTCTTC.

There are a few counts of this clone. V usage is TRBV28 and J usage is TRBJ2-7, with 8 bases fitting TRBD1. CDR1 is MDHEN, CDR2 SYDVKM, per germline. This CDR3 is 11 amino acids long. Losses at the gene ends were 5 bases for V and 12 bases for J; bases not matched to a gene: 6. The CDR3 DNA follows: TGTGCCAGCAGTGGACAGGGCAACTCGTACTTC. Translating gives CASSGQGNSYF. The full variable domain, completed using reference TRBV28 and TRBJ2-7, is DVKVTQSSRYLVKRTGEKVFLECVQDMDHENMFWYRQDPGLGLRLIYFSYDVKMKEKGDIPEGYSVSREKKERFSLILESASTNQTSMYLCASSGQGNSYFGPGTRLTVT.

This sequence joins TRBV29-1 and TRBJ2-5; 7 positions agree with TRBD1. The CDR3 runs to 15 residues. V shed 2 bases, J shed 4 bases, and the junction held 10 bases outside the gene matches. Germline CDR1 reads SQVTM; CDR2 reads ANQGSEA. The CDR3 nucleotides read TGCAGCGTTGAACGGGGACAGCTGAAGGGAGAGACCCAGTACTTC. Translating it yields CSVERGQLKGETQYF.

This chain uses TRBV29-1 with TRBJ2-3; no reliable D call. Germline CDR1 reads SQVTM; CDR2 reads ANQGSEA. V was cut by 4 bases and J by 2 bases, with 13 bases left in between. This CDR3 region has 14 residues. CDR3 protein: CSVVGDAYTDTQYF. CDR3 nucleotides: TGCAGCGTTGTTGGGGATGCCTACACAGATACGCAGTATTTT.